Described below is a single TCR beta chain sequence and its context. The antigen remains undetermined. This specimen comes from a study of shared clonotypes between healthy human individuals. Trimming cost V 3 bases and J 7 bases, with 17 bases left between them. Germline loops: CDR1 SGDLS, CDR2 YYNGEE. The CDR3 has 15 residues. Whole-study results and caveats: Clonotypes not shared had lower generation probabilities than those common to all four donors.

The assay was immunoSEQ multiplex PCR, and TCRdb's table has in-frame clones only and misses some. The table lists about 1.5 million clones, around 98% of them singletons, with 0.45% in the top ten. The clonotype originates from a man between 25 and 39 years old in good health. Sequenced material: naive CD4+ T cells sorted from blood. Subset meaning: CD45RA+ positively selected. The V gene is TRBV9, the J gene TRBJ1-5; D is perhaps TRBD1 (5 bases). The CDR3: CASSAGHLLGQPQHF. CDR3 coding DNA: TGTGCCAGCAGCGCAGGACATCTTTTGGGGCAGCCCCAGCATTTT. The entire variable domain, with the rest obtained from reference TRBV9 and TRBJ1-5, is as follows: DSGVTQTPKHLITATGQRVTLRCSPRSGDLSVYWYQQSLDQGLQFLIQYYNGEERAKGNILERFSAQQFPDLHSELNLSSLELGDSALYFCASSAGHLLGQPQHFGDGTRLSIL.